The next 15 T cell receptor beta chains were all read from a single sample in a study of blood T cell repertoires in COVID-19. Sequencing used immunoSEQ multiplex PCR; TCRdb keeps in-frame clones, though not all of them. The sample has tens of thousands of clones, roughly 86% seen once. Sequenced: peripheral blood. Receptor source: a man aged 50 or older with active COVID-19.

The rearrangement joins TRBV27 to TRBJ2-7, with D possibly TRBD2 on 5 matching bases. Germline V gene sequence: CDR1 MNHEY, CDR2 SMNVEV (reference sequence). V dropped 4 bases and J dropped 3 bases, with 10 bases sitting between them. The CDR3 runs 13 residues. The CDR3 DNA reads as TGTGCCAGCAGTTCACTAGGGTTCTACGAGCAGTACTTC. Protein: CASSSLGFYEQYF.

This clone appeared a single time. This sequence joins TRBV27 and TRBJ2-2; 13 bases match TRBD2. This CDR3 spans 20 amino acids. After removal of 4 bases from V and 2 bases from J, the junction contained 13 bases not matched to a gene. Germline V gene lookup returns CDR1 MNHEY and CDR2 SMNVEV (reference sequence). The CDR3 sequence is CASSYGGLAGQLRNTGELFF. DNA of the CDR3: TGTGCCAGCAGTTACGGGGGACTAGCGGGACAGTTAAGAAACACCGGGGAGCTGTTTTTT.

This chain links TRBV7-6 with TRBJ1-1; TRBD1 aligns across 10 bases. The J segment lost 1 base and the V segment lost 4 bases, leaving 3 bases of the junction unmatched. This CDR3 spans 15 amino acids. From germline, CDR1 is SGHVS and CDR2 FNYEAQ. The CDR3 here is CASSSRDRGNTEAFF. CDR3 sequence (DNA): TGTGCCAGCAGCTCCCGGGACAGGGGGAACACTGAAGCTTTCTTT.

This clone came up a few times. The rearrangement uses TRBV12-3 or TRBV12-4 and TRBJ2-2; 10 bases align to TRBD1. Trimming removed 5 bases from V and 13 bases from J; junction bases left unmatched: 7. This CDR3 comprises 13 residues. The CDR3 DNA follows: TGTGCCAGCAGTCGGACAGGGGGGACGGGGCTGTTTTTT. Translation: CASSRTGGTGLFF.

This clone was observed a handful of times. The chain combines TRBV2 with TRBJ2-7; 11 bases are a match to TRBD2. CDR3 length equals 12 residues. Germline CDR1 is SNHLY and CDR2 is FYNNEI. V lost 5 bases to trimming and J lost 7 bases; unmatched junction nucleotides: 1. This chain's CDR3 is CASSRTSGEQYV. CDR3 DNA: TGTGCCAGCAGTCGGACTAGCGGGGAGCAGTACGTC.

The chain combines TRBV6-5 with TRBJ2-2; D remains unclear. This CDR3 comprises 15 residues. V was trimmed by 0 bases and J by 1 base, leaving 6 bases between them. Germline assignment: CDR1 MNHEY and CDR2 SVGAGI. In DNA, the CDR3 is TGTGCCAGCAGTTACTCGCGCAAGAACACCGGGGAGCTGTTTTTT. Protein product: CASSYSRKNTGELFF.

The chain couples TRBV19 to TRBJ2-1; TRBD2 aligns across 7 bases. Germline V CDR1 and CDR2: LNHDA, SQIVND (reference sequence). J was trimmed by 9 bases and V by 5 bases; bases with no gene match: 10. The CDR3 sequence is 14 residues long. The CDR3 region is CASSPSKGRGEQFF. DNA of the CDR3: TGTGCCAGTAGTCCTAGTAAGGGGAGGGGTGAGCAGTTCTTC. Drawing the rest from reference TRBV19 and TRBJ2-1, the complete variable domain is DGGITQSPKYLFRKEGQNVTLSCEQNLNHDAMYWYRQDPGQGLRLIYYSQIVNDFQKGDIAEGYSVSREKKESFPLTVTSAQKNPTAFYLCASSPSKGRGEQFFGPGTRLTVL.

V usage is TRBV27 and J usage is TRBJ1-1, with D uncertain. Germline loops: CDR1 MNHEY, CDR2 SMNVEV (reference sequence). The CDR3 spans 16 residues. Trimming left V 5 bases short and J 2 bases short, with 18 bases between. CDR3 DNA sequence: TGTGCCAGCAGTCCCTTCGGCGGGAGGGTAAACACTGAAGCTTTCTTT. It specifies CASSPFGGRVNTEAFF.

The chain combines TRBV27 with TRBJ2-2; 8 nucleotides match TRBD1. Germline assignment: CDR1 MNHEY and CDR2 SMNVEV (reference sequence). The V gene end was trimmed by 2 bases and the J gene end by 5 bases; junction bases not matched to a gene: 4. The length of the CDR3 is 15 residues. The CDR3 region has the DNA TGTGCCAGCAGTTTAGGTACAGGGGGAACCGGGGAGCTGTTTTTT. As protein: CASSLGTGGTGELFF.

The chain is built from TRBV19 and TRBJ2-1; D perhaps matches TRBD2 (6 bases). V lost 1 base and J 1 base, leaving 11 bases between the germline ends. Germline CDR1 LNHDA, CDR2 SQIVND (reference sequence). The CDR3 has 16 amino acids. The CDR3 nucleotides read TGTGCCAGTAGTATAGTCGGCGGGATTTCCTACAATGAGCAGTTCTTC. Protein product: CASSIVGGISYNEQFF.

The chain joins TRBV7-9 to TRBJ2-3; a weak D match, TRBD2 (5 bases). V lost 5 bases and J lost 1, with 16 bases in between. The CDR3 extends over 16 amino acids. Per germline, CDR1 SEHNR and CDR2 FQNEAQ (reference sequence). CDR3 bases: TGTGCCAGCAGCACCCCTTCCAAGCGGCGCACAGATACGCAGTATTTT. Its protein product is CASSTPSKRRTDTQYF. Full variable domain (missing parts from reference TRBV7-9 and TRBJ2-3): DTGVSQNPRHKITKRGQNVTFRCDPISEHNRLYWYRQTLGQGPEFLTYFQNEAQLEKSRLLSDRFSAERPKGSFSTLEIQRTEQGDSAMYLCASSTPSKRRTDTQYFGPGTRLTVL.

The chain couples TRBV25-1 to TRBJ2-1; TRBD2 matches 8 bases. The CDR3 consists of 15 residues. CDR1 and CDR2 (germline): MGHDK, SYGVNS. J gave up 4 bases and V 5 bases, and 7 bases lay outside the gene matches. This chain's CDR3 is CASSSPGGRYNEQFF. CDR3 bases: TGTGCCAGCAGTTCCCCGGGGGGGCGATACAATGAGCAGTTCTTC.

The gene calls are TRBV20-1 and TRBJ2-1; TRBD2 agrees at 7 bases. This CDR3 contains 15 residues. From germline, CDR1 is DFQATT and CDR2 SNEGSKA (reference sequence). V shed 3 bases and J 0 bases; nucleotides not matched to a gene: 5. The CDR3 coding sequence is TGCAGTGCTAGTCGATTAGCGGGCTCCTACAATGAGCAGTTCTTC. This translates into CSASRLAGSYNEQFF.

The chain has TRBV7-6 and TRBJ2-3, with TRBD1 as a possible D gene (6 bases). This CDR3 comprises 15 residues. Germline values: CDR1 SGHVS, CDR2 FNYEAQ. V shed 5 bases and J shed 1 base, with 13 bases lying between them. The CDR3 DNA is TGTGCCAGCAGCGAACAGGGTGGAGGCACAGATACGCAGTATTTT. Its translation is CASSEQGGGTDTQYF.

The J gene is TRBJ1-3, the V gene TRBV11-2; D is unclear. The ends were cut back, 4 bases at V and 2 bases at J, with 15 bases in the middle. Germline-derived CDR1 and CDR2 are SGHAT and FQNNGV. The CDR3 covers 16 residues. The CDR3 reads CASSSGVVGAGNTIYF. CDR3 nucleotide sequence: TGTGCCAGCAGCTCCGGAGTGGTAGGCGCTGGAAACACCATATATTTT.